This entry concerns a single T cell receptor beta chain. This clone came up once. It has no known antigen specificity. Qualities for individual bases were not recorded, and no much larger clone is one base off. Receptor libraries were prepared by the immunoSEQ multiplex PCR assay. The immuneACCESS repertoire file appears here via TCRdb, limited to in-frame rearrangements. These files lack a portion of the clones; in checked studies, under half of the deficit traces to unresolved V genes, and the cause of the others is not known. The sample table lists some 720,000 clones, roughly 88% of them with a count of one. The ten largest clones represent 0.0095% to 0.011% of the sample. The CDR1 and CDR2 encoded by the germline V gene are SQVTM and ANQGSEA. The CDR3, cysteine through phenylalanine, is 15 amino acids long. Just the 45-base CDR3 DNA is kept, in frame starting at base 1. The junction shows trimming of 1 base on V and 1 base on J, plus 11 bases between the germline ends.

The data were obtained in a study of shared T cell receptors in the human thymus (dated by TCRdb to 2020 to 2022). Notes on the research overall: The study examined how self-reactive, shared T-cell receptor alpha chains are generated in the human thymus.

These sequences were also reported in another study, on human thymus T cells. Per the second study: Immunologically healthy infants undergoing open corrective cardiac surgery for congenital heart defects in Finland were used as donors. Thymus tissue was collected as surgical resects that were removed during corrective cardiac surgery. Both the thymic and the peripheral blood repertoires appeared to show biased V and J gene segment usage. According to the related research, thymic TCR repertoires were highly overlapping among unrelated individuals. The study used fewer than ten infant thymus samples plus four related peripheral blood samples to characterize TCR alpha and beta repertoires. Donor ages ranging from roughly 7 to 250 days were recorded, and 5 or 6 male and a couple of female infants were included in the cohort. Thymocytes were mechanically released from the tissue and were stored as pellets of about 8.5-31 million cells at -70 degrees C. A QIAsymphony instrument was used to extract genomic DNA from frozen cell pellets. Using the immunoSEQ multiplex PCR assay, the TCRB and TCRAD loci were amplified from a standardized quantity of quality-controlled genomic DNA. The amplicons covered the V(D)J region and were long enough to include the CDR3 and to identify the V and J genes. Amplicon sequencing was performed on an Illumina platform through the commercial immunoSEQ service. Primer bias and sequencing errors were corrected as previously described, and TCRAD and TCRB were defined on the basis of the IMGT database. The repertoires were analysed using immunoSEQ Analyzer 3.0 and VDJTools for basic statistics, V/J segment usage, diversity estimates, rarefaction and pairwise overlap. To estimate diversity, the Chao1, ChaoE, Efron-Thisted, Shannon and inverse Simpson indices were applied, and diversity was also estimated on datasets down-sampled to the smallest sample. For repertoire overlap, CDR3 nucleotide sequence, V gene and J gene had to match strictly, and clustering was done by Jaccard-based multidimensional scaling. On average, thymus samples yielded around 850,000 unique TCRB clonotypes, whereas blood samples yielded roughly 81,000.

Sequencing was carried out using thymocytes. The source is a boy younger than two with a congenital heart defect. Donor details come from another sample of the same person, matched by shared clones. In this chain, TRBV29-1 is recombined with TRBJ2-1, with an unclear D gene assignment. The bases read TGCAGCGTTGAAGGGGCTCCCGGTTCCTACAATGAGCAGTTCTTC. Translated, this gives CSVEGAPGSYNEQFF.